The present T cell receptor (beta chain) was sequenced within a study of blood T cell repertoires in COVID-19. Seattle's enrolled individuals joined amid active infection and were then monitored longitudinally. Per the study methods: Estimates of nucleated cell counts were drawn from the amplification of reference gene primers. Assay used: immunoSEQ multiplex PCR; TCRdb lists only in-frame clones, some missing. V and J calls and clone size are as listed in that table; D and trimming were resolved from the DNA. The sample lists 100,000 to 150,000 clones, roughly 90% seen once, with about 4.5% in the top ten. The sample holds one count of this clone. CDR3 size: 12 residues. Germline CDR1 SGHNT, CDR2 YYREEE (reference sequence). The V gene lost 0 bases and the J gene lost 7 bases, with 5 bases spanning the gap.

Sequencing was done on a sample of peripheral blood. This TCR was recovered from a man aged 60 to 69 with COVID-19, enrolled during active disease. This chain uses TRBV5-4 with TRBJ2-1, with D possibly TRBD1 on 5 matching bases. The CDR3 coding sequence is TGTGCCAGCAGCTTGGGACAGAATGAGCAGTTCTTC. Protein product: CASSLGQNEQFF.